This T cell receptor (beta chain) was profiled in a study of T cell responses to AZD1222 COVID-19 vaccine. Libraries were prepared by immunoSEQ multiplex PCR; TCRdb keeps only in-frame clonotypes and omits some of them. The sample yields 75,000 to 95,000 clones, 90% to 95% seen once. The CDR3 contains 11 residues. Trimming took 2 bases from V and 8 from J, leaving 2 bases between them. CDR1 and CDR2 (germline): SGHTS, YDEGEE. This TCR derives from an adult in good health. Specimen: peripheral blood, collected on day 0 of MenACWY control vaccination. The chain recombines TRBV5-8 with TRBJ1-6; D is unclear. CDR3 nucleotides: TGTGCCAGCAGCTTCCATTCACCCCTCCACTTT. It is translated as CASSFHSPLHF.